This T cell receptor beta chain originates from a study of blood T cells in healthy people across ages. The second PCR ran roughly 7 to 11 cycles with a sample-barcoded 5' primer and J-beta primers. TCRdb called the 5' RACE reads again in MiXCR, with one record for every CDR3 protein. The sample includes around 280,000 distinct CDR3 sequences, roughly 27% of them seen just once. The ends were cut back, 2 bases at V and 0 bases at J, with 8 bases in the middle. The germline V gene encodes CDR1 MNHNS and CDR2 SASEGT. The CDR3 is made up of 15 amino acids. Sequenced: blood. This chain connects TRBV6-1 to TRBJ1-5; D is ambiguous. This clonotype was sampled from a woman between 70 and 85 years old in good health. CDR3 sequence (DNA): TGTGCCAGCAGTGAAACACTATGTAGCAATCAGCCCCAGCATTTT. The encoded protein is CASSETLCSNQPQHF.